This T cell receptor (beta chain) was found in a study of blood T cell repertoires in COVID-19. Germline assignment: CDR1 SNHLY and CDR2 FYNNEI. The CDR3 covers 16 residues. V was pared by 3 bases and J by 0 bases, with 12 bases between. In the original processing: From reference gene primer amplification, estimates of nucleated cell counts were derived. Assay: immunoSEQ multiplex PCR; the TCRdb copy retains only in-frame clones and omits some. Clone size and the V and J calls come from that table; the DNA yielded D and trimming. In the table there are more than 300,000 clones, 80% to 95% of which are singletons. The age range of participants was about 18 to 89 years, with residence in under 30 US areas.

The TCR comes from a woman in her 40s who had been exposed to COVID-19. This chain links TRBV2 with TRBJ1-5; D remains unclear. Sequencing was done on a sample of PBMCs or T cells enriched from blood (not recorded which). CDR3 nucleotide sequence: TGTGCCAGCAGTGAGTTCCAGGACTCTAGCAATCAGCCCCAGCATTTT. Residues: CASSEFQDSSNQPQHF.